These 27 T cell receptor beta chains were sequenced from one sample in a study of blood T cells in healthy people across ages. Alongside a J-beta primer mix, a sample-barcoded 5' primer served in a second PCR lasting roughly 6 to 12 cycles. TCRdb passed the 5' RACE reads through MiXCR, listing each CDR3 protein once. The table has around 990,000 distinct CDR3 sequences, roughly two fifths seen once. Sequenced input: blood. All receptors come from a man aged 18 to 29 in good health.

About this clonotype itself: A much more abundant neighbour one base away suggests this may be a read error. This chain connects TRBV25-1 to TRBJ2-5; D uncertain. The CDR3 is 13 residues long. Germline assignment: CDR1 MGHDK and CDR2 SYGVNS. CDR3 bases: TGTGCCAGCAGGGAATCCCTAGAGTCTCCGCAGTACTTC. Translation: CASRESLESPQYF.

This clonotype was seen more than once but under ten times. The genes are TRBV19 and TRBJ1-4; D call uncertain. Trimming removed 1 base at V and 2 bases at J, with 5 bases between. Germline V gene lookup returns CDR1 LNHDA and CDR2 SQIVND (reference sequence). This CDR3 contains 14 residues. CDR3 bases: TGTGCCAGTAGTATAGCCGGGACTAATGAAAAACTGTTTTTT. It yields the protein CASSIAGTNEKLFF.

The chain couples TRBV7-9 to TRBJ2-7; unclear D gene. This CDR3 spans 14 amino acids. Trimming took off 1 base at V and 7 bases at J, with 14 bases between the two ends. From germline, CDR1 is SEHNR and CDR2 FQNEAQ (reference sequence). The CDR3 DNA sequence: TGTGCCAGCAGCTTAGACACGTCCTACAATGAGCAGTACTTC. It specifies CASSLDTSYNEQYF.

This chain uses TRBV6-2 or TRBV6-3 with TRBJ2-1; the D gene could be TRBD1 or TRBD2 (5 bases each). The CDR3 extends over 18 amino acids. Germline V gene sequence: CDR1 MNHEY, CDR2 SVGEGT. Trimming took off 0 bases at V and 3 bases at J, with 18 bases between the two ends. The CDR3 sequence is CASSYSGRLGEYYNEQFF. The DNA of the CDR3 is TGTGCCAGCAGTTACTCAGGGCGGCTAGGGGAGTACTACAATGAGCAGTTCTTC.

The sample holds one count of this clonotype. The rearrangement joins TRBV4-1 to TRBJ2-1, with D possibly TRBD2 on 6 matching bases. The J call may be wrong; the DNA end is better matched by TRBJ2-7. This CDR3 is built from 15 residues. Germline V gives CDR1 MGHRA, CDR2 YSYEKL. CDR3 sequence (DNA): TGCGCCAGCAGCCCATGGGGGGTCTCCTACAATGAGCAGTACTTC. This sequence encodes CASSPWGVSYNEQYF.

This clonotype was counted a few times. J is TRBJ2-1 and V is TRBV5-4; the match to TRBD2 covers 9 bases. Trimming cost V 7 bases and J 3 bases; bases outside gene matches: 2. Germline assignment: CDR1 SGHNT and CDR2 YYREEE (reference sequence). The CDR3 is 13 amino acids. The CDR3 sequence is CASGLANYNEQFF. The CDR3 DNA sequence: TGTGCCAGCGGACTAGCGAACTACAATGAGCAGTTCTTC.

The J gene is TRBJ1-4, the V gene TRBV27, with D unresolved. Per the germline V gene, CDR1 is MNHEY and CDR2 is SMNVEV (reference sequence). CDR3 length: 13 residues. Trimming removed 5 bases at V and 8 bases at J, with 12 bases between. CDR3 sequence (DNA): TGTGCCAGCAGTATTAACAAGGGAGAAAAACTGTTTTTT. Translating gives CASSINKGEKLFF. The entire variable domain, with the rest obtained from reference TRBV27 and TRBJ1-4, is as follows: EAQVTQNPRYLITVTGKKLTVTCSQNMNHEYMSWYRQDPGLGLRQIYYSMNVEVTDKGDVPEGYKVSRKEKRNFPLILESPSPNQTSLYFCASSINKGEKLFFGSGTQLSVL.

This chain links TRBV5-1 with TRBJ1-4; maybe TRBD1 (5 bases). The germline V and J ends were trimmed by 4 bases and 5 bases, with 15 bases remaining between them. This CDR3 is 15 amino acids long. Germline V gene data show CDR1 as SGHRS and CDR2 as YFSETQ. The CDR3 nucleotides are TGCGCCAGCAGCCCGGAGGGACGGTTCAATGAAAAACTGTTTTTT. Amino acids: CASSPEGRFNEKLFF.

The table lists this clonotype with a count of one. One junction end disagrees with the germline gene, perhaps due to a read error. This chain joins TRBV5-1 and TRBJ1-1; D might be TRBD1 (6 bases). The CDR3 totals 12 residues. Looked up from germline, CDR1 is SGHRS and CDR2 is YFSETQ. The CDR3 region is CTSSFEGAEAFF. CDR3 DNA sequence: TGCACCAGCAGCTTCGAGGGGGCTGAAGCTTTCTTT.

The chain combines TRBV7-2 with TRBJ1-6; unclear D gene. CDR3 length: 16 residues. Looked up from germline, CDR1 is SGHTA and CDR2 is FQGNSA. Trimming left V 5 bases short and J 9 bases short, with 20 bases between. CDR3 nucleotides: TGTGCCAGCAGCCCCCGTCGGACCTCGGGGATTTCACCCCTCCACTTT. This gives the protein CASSPRRTSGISPLHF.

This chain links TRBV7-2 with TRBJ1-2, with D unresolved. With 5 bases removed from V and 8 bases from J, the gap between germline ends came to 12 bases. Germline CDR1 is SGHTA and CDR2 is FQGNSA. CDR3 length: 12 residues. This CDR3 reads CASSPDAPGYTF. CDR3 coding DNA: TGTGCCAGCAGCCCCGATGCGCCCGGCTACACCTTC. Full variable domain (missing parts from reference TRBV7-2 and TRBJ1-2): GAGVSQSPSNKVTEKGKDVELRCDPISGHTALYWYRQSLGQGLEFLIYFQGNSAPDKSGLPSDRFSAERTGGSVSTLTIQRTQQEDSAVYLCASSPDAPGYTFGSGTRLTVV.

This clonotype came up a few times. This chain uses TRBV4-3 with TRBJ2-7; 7 positions match TRBD2. The CDR3 covers 15 residues. Germline trimming cut 4 bases from V and 0 bases from J; bases unmatched to any gene: 6. Germline CDR1 and CDR2: LGHNA and YSLEER. This CDR3 reads CASSLSTSRSYEQYF. The CDR3, as DNA: TGCGCCAGCAGCCTTTCGACTAGCCGCTCCTACGAGCAGTACTTC.

This chain uses TRBV27 with TRBJ2-7; 7 bases are a match to TRBD1. V gave up 6 bases and J gave up 2 bases; unmatched junction bases: 7. Per germline, CDR1 MNHEY and CDR2 SMNVEV (reference sequence). There are 14 residues in the CDR3. Here the CDR3 DNA reads TGTGCCAGCAGCACAACAGGGGCCACCTACGAGCAGTACTTC. It translates to CASSTTGATYEQYF.

This clonotype was counted only a few times. J is TRBJ1-4 and V is TRBV29-1; 7 bases align to TRBD1. CDR3 size: 14 residues. CDR1 is SQVTM, CDR2 ANQGSEA, per germline. V was clipped by 4 bases and J by 8 bases; unmatched bases: 10. CDR3 sequence reads: CSVVKAGGEEKLFF. The CDR3 region has the DNA TGCAGCGTTGTAAAGGCAGGGGGGGAAGAAAAACTGTTTTTT.

This clonotype has only one observation. The chain links TRBV27 to TRBJ1-1; TRBD1 is a possible D gene (6 bases). Germline values: CDR1 MNHEY, CDR2 SMNVEV (reference sequence). CDR3 size: 16 residues. Trimming took 2 bases from V and 0 from J, leaving 13 bases between them. The CDR3 reads CASSLGGGDMNTEAFF. The DNA of the CDR3 is TGTGCCAGCAGTTTAGGAGGGGGGGACATGAACACTGAAGCTTTCTTT.

This clonotype was observed at least ten times. The chain joins TRBV29-1 to TRBJ2-7; no definite D call. The CDR3 contains 11 residues. Germline values: CDR1 SQVTM, CDR2 ANQGSEA. Trimming took off 6 bases at V and 3 bases at J, with 9 bases between the two ends. In DNA form, the CDR3 reads TGCAGCGTCCCCGGGCGCTACGAGCAGTACTTC. Amino acid sequence: CSVPGRYEQYF.

The chain couples TRBV14 to TRBJ2-4, with D unresolved. CDR3 length: 16 residues. The germline CDR1 and CDR2 sequences are SGHDN and FVKESK. The V and J ends lost 0 bases and 0 bases respectively, with 9 bases between them. CDR3 nucleotide sequence: TGTGCCAGCAGCCAAGATTGGGGATTAGCCAAAAACATTCAGTACTTC. It encodes CASSQDWGLAKNIQYF. Full variable domain (missing parts from reference TRBV14 and TRBJ2-4): EAGVTQFPSHSVIEKGQTVTLRCDPISGHDNLYWYRRVMGKEIKFLLHFVKESKQDESGMPNNRFLAERTGGTYSTLKVQPAELEDSGVYFCASSQDWGLAKNIQYFGAGTRLSVL.

V gene TRBV5-1 combines with J gene TRBJ1-2; 7 bases are a match to TRBD1. Unmatched junction bases numbered 11, after V lost 4 bases and J lost 8 bases. Germline V gene data show CDR1 as SGHRS and CDR2 as YFSETQ. The CDR3 sequence is 14 residues long. The CDR3 DNA is TGCGCCAGCAGCAAGGGCCAGGGGGAGGGCGGCTACACCTTC. Translating gives CASSKGQGEGGYTF.

This sequence joins TRBV4-2 and TRBJ1-1; D uncertain. From germline, CDR1 is LGHNA and CDR2 YNFKEQ. The V end was cut by 4 bases, the J end by 1 base, with 10 bases between. This CDR3 spans 14 amino acids. CDR3 DNA: TGTGCCAGCAGCCCAGCGGAGGCGAACACTGAAGCTTTCTTT. As protein: CASSPAEANTEAFF.

This rearrangement joins TRBV5-1 to TRBJ2-1, with 11 nucleotides matching TRBD2. V was pared by 2 bases and J by 7 bases, with 11 bases of the junction left unmatched. Germline V gene sequence: CDR1 SGHRS, CDR2 YFSETQ. This CDR3 is built from 17 residues. The CDR3 is CASSFRLAGGSGNEQFF. DNA of the CDR3: TGCGCCAGCAGCTTCCGGCTAGCGGGGGGTTCGGGGAATGAGCAGTTCTTC.

A few counts support this clonotype. This chain joins TRBV6-5 and TRBJ1-2; 8 bases agree with TRBD1. The CDR3 contains 18 residues. V lost 2 bases and J lost 3; bases outside the gene matches: 14. Germline V lookup: CDR1 MNHEY, CDR2 SVGAGI. CDR3 nucleotide sequence: TGTGCCAGCAGTTACCCACTGGGGGGCGGACAGGGCCACTATGGCTACACCTTC. Amino acid sequence: CASSYPLGGGQGHYGYTF.

This chain links TRBV10-3 with TRBJ2-6; the match to TRBD1 covers 7 bases. Trimming took 8 bases from V and 0 from J; bases not matched to a gene: 10. This CDR3 comprises 17 residues. Germline V gene lookup returns CDR1 ENHRY and CDR2 SYGVKD. The CDR3 loop is CAIRLAGGISGANVLTF. CDR3 DNA: TGTGCCATCCGTTTGGCAGGGGGTATCTCTGGGGCCAACGTCCTGACTTTC.

This clonotype was detected a few times. The chain employs TRBV2 and TRBJ2-1; 7 bases fit TRBD1. Looked up from germline, CDR1 is SNHLY and CDR2 is FYNNEI. CDR3 length: 14 amino acids. Written as DNA, the CDR3 is TGTGTTCGAGCTCGACAGGGCTCCTACAATGAGCAGTTCTTC. Its protein is CVRARQGSYNEQFF.

This clonotype was found many times. This chain joins TRBV7-2 and TRBJ1-2, with D uncertain. CDR1 is SGHTA, CDR2 FQGNSA, per germline. Trimming shortened V by 1 base and J by 4 bases, and 7 bases separated the two germline ends. The CDR3 is 13 residues long. The CDR3 DNA sequence: TGTGCCAGCAGCTTAGGCAGGATCTATGGCTACACCTTC. It translates to CASSLGRIYGYTF.

This clonotype was detected once. This chain connects TRBV10-3 to TRBJ1-1, with D tentatively TRBD1 (5 bases). CDR1 is ENHRY and CDR2 is SYGVKD in the germline V gene. The CDR3 sequence is 14 residues long. The V end was cut by 7 bases, the J end by 1 base, with 13 bases between. The CDR3 nucleotides are TGTGCCATCACTGCGGGACCGGGGAACACTGAAGCTTTCTTT. It specifies CAITAGPGNTEAFF.

This clonotype occurred a few times. The chain has TRBV14 and TRBJ1-2, with D maybe TRBD1 (5 bases). This CDR3 has 13 amino acids. CDR1 is SGHDN and CDR2 is FVKESK in the germline V gene. The V end was cut by 5 bases, the J end by 3 bases, with 10 bases between. Here the CDR3 DNA reads TGTGCCAGCAGCACCGGGACCCACTATGGCTACACCTTC. Translation: CASSTGTHYGYTF.

The chain combines TRBV5-6 with TRBJ2-3, with 8 bases fitting TRBD2. This CDR3 comprises 13 residues. V was pared by 1 base and J by 9 bases, with 4 bases of the junction left unmatched. CDR1 and CDR2 from the germline V gene are SGHDT and YYEEEE. CDR3 region: CASSLRGGRTQYF. The DNA of the CDR3 is TGTGCCAGCAGCTTGCGGGGGGGGCGGACGCAGTATTTT.